This passage covers 21 T cell receptor beta chains from one sample sequenced in a study of CD8+CD57+ T cells in acquired aplastic anemia. Before being chosen for sequencing, patients had shown CD8+CD57+ cell expansion by flow cytometry. Profiling that covered TCR beta VDJ and CDR3 relied on genomic DNA as its template. TCRdb re-called the reads with MiXCR, one entry per CDR3 protein. The profile shows about 150,000 distinct CDR3 sequences, over 50% of them singletons. Input material: sorted CD4+, CD8+, or CD8+CD57+ T cells (not recorded which) from PBMCs. Receptor source: a human donor with aplastic anemia.

This clonotype was found a few times. The V and J genes are TRBV24-1 and TRBJ2-3; 9 bases align to TRBD1. The CDR3 loop spans 14 amino acids. The J segment lost 0 bases and the V segment lost 9 bases, leaving 3 bases of the junction unmatched. Per germline, CDR1 KGHDR and CDR2 SFDVKD. The CDR3 here is CATEQGASTDTQYF. In DNA form, the CDR3 reads TGTGCCACCGAACAGGGGGCTAGCACAGATACGCAGTATTTT.

This clonotype was detected ten times or more. The germline gene is not matched at one end of the junction; a read error may be the cause. CDR3 bases: TGTGCCAGCAGTGAGATGGGACACGGGTCCGAGGGGCAGTACTTC. Protein: CASSEMGHGSEGQYF. This chain links TRBV10-3 with TRBJ2-7, with D perhaps TRBD1 (6 bases). Germline V gene sequence: CDR1 ENHRY, CDR2 SYGVKD. This CDR3 contains 15 residues.

The V call is TRBV20-1, the J call TRBJ1-5; D is unclear. In germline, CDR1 is DFQATT, CDR2 SNEGSKA (reference sequence). This CDR3 has 11 amino acids. V shed 3 bases and J shed 5 bases, with 5 bases lying between them. This chain's CDR3 is CSASRDQPQHF. For the CDR3, the DNA is TGCAGTGCTAGTAGGGATCAGCCCCAGCATTTT.

This chain connects TRBV6-1 to TRBJ1-6; D remains ambiguous. Trimming took 4 bases from V and 6 from J, leaving 13 bases between them. The CDR3 length is 15 residues. From germline, CDR1 is MNHNS and CDR2 SASEGT. The CDR3 sequence: CASSADTLGNSPLHF. CDR3 DNA sequence: TGTGCCAGCAGTGCTGACACCCTTGGTAATTCACCCCTCCACTTT.

The chain links TRBV24-1 to TRBJ1-2, with TRBD1 as a possible D gene (5 bases). Per the germline V gene, CDR1 is KGHDR and CDR2 is SFDVKD. Trimming removed 1 base from V and 2 bases from J, with 7 bases in between. The CDR3 contains 14 residues. CDR3 amino acids: CATSDLGHNYGYTF. CDR3 coding DNA: TGTGCCACCAGTGATTTAGGACACAACTATGGCTACACCTTC.

This clonotype was seen many times. The rearrangement links TRBV27 to TRBJ2-7; D uncertain. The CDR3 runs 13 residues. Trimming removed 0 bases at V and 2 bases at J, with 5 bases between. Germline loops: CDR1 MNHEY, CDR2 SMNVEV (reference sequence). The CDR3 reads CASSLSSAYEQYF. The CDR3, as DNA: TGTGCCAGCAGTTTATCGTCAGCCTACGAGCAGTACTTC.

The J gene is TRBJ2-1, the V gene TRBV11-1; 8 positions match TRBD2. V shed 5 bases and J 4 bases; nucleotides not matched to a gene: 4. Germline assignment: CDR1 SGHAT and CDR2 FQDESV (reference sequence). The CDR3 has 14 residues. Written as DNA, the CDR3 is TGTGCCAGCAGCAAGACTAGCGAGTACAATGAGCAGTTCTTC. This sequence encodes CASSKTSEYNEQFF.

This clonotype has ten or more counts. The rearrangement links TRBV6-1 to TRBJ2-1, with TRBD1 matching over 10 bases. The J segment lost 7 bases and the V segment lost 5 bases, leaving 11 bases of the junction unmatched. The CDR3 length is 16 residues. Germline CDR1 reads MNHNS; CDR2 reads SASEGT. The CDR3 protein is CASSRGRDRGSNEQFF. The DNA of the CDR3 is TGTGCCAGCAGTCGCGGCCGGGACAGGGGTAGTAATGAGCAGTTCTTC.

This clonotype has only a few counts. The chain recombines TRBV7-8 with TRBJ1-3; 7 bases align to TRBD1. The trim removed 5 bases at V and 8 bases at J, leaving 12 bases unmatched. Germline V gene sequence: CDR1 SGHVS, CDR2 FQNEAQ. The CDR3 sequence is 15 residues long. The CDR3 reads CASSPGQSNLHTIYF. In nucleotides, the CDR3 is TGTGCCAGCAGCCCGGGACAGAGTAATTTGCACACCATATATTTT.

This chain joins TRBV12-5 and TRBJ2-5, with 7 bases lining up with TRBD2. The CDR3 runs to 14 residues. V was pared by 7 bases and J by 4 bases, with 9 bases of the junction left unmatched. CDR1 and CDR2 from the germline V gene are LGHNT and FRNRAP. The CDR3 loop reads CASAPLQRGETQYF. DNA of the CDR3: TGTGCTAGTGCCCCCCTCCAGCGGGGAGAGACCCAGTACTTC.

This clonotype was seen a few times. This may be a read error, as it is one base from a much larger clone. The rearrangement joins TRBV29-1 to TRBJ2-2, with D perhaps TRBD2 (6 bases). The length of the CDR3 is 12 residues. Germline V CDR1 and CDR2: SQVTM, ANQGSEA. V gave up 8 bases and J gave up 7 bases, with 14 bases separating them. CDR3 sequence: CSFRGAGGELFF. For the CDR3, the DNA is TGCAGCTTTCGCGGGGCGGGCGGGGAGCTGTTTTTT.

Notes on this clonotype: The junction differs from germline at one of its ends, possibly a read error. The chain couples TRBV20-1 to TRBJ2-1, with 7 nucleotides matching TRBD2. CDR1 is DFQATT and CDR2 is SNEGSKA in the germline V gene (reference sequence). The CDR3 extends over 12 amino acids. Written as DNA, the CDR3 is TGCAGTGCTAGAGAGGGAGGGACTGGGTTACTCTTC. Translated: CSAREGGTGLLF.

This clonotype was found many times. This rearrangement joins TRBV5-6 to TRBJ2-5, with 12 bases matching TRBD1. The CDR3 covers 16 residues. V gave up 1 base and J gave up 1 base; unmatched junction bases: 2. Germline lookup yields CDR1 SGHDT and CDR2 YYEEEE. Here the CDR3 DNA reads TGTGCCAGCAGCTTGTCGGGACAGGGGGCCCAAGAGACCCAGTACTTC. This codes for CASSLSGQGAQETQYF.

This clonotype was observed at least ten times. The J gene is TRBJ2-7, the V gene TRBV19; 7 bases are shared with TRBD1. This CDR3 is 14 amino acids long. The germline V gene encodes CDR1 LNHDA and CDR2 SQIVND (reference sequence). The V gene end was trimmed by 4 bases and the J gene end by 3 bases; junction bases not matched to a gene: 6. This chain's CDR3 is CASSTLGQNYEQYF. The CDR3 nucleotides are TGTGCCAGTAGTACACTGGGACAGAACTACGAGCAGTACTTC.

This clonotype was observed many times. CDR3 DNA: TGTGCCAGCATTAGACAGGGGGGCGCAGATACGCAGTATTTT. The encoded protein is CASIRQGGADTQYF. The chain is built from TRBV6-1 and TRBJ2-3, with 9 bases fitting TRBD1. The CDR3 runs 14 residues. The J segment lost 4 bases and the V segment lost 7 bases, leaving 6 bases of the junction unmatched. Germline V gene lookup returns CDR1 MNHNS and CDR2 SASEGT.

This chain links TRBV20-1 with TRBJ2-7; possibly TRBD1 for D (5 bases). This CDR3 has 15 amino acids. Trimming took off 0 bases at V and 2 bases at J, with 14 bases between the two ends. Per the germline V gene, CDR1 is DFQATT and CDR2 is SNEGSKA (reference sequence). CDR3 nucleotides: TGCAGTGCTAGAGATCTGAGTAGGGGTCCCTACGAGCAGTACTTC. Protein: CSARDLSRGPYEQYF.

This clonotype appeared many times. The chain employs TRBV12-5 and TRBJ1-1; TRBD1 aligns across 8 bases. The germline V gene has CDR1 LGHNT and CDR2 FRNRAP. With 6 bases clipped from V and 2 bases from J, the junction kept 5 bases outside the gene matches. The length of the CDR3 is 14 residues. The CDR3 here is CASGPDRANTEAFF. CDR3 coding DNA: TGTGCTAGTGGCCCGGACAGGGCCAACACTGAAGCTTTCTTT.

This clonotype was recorded many times. The rearrangement joins TRBV12-5 to TRBJ1-1; D possibly corresponds to TRBD1 (5 bases). Per germline, CDR1 LGHNT and CDR2 FRNRAP. Deletions cut 5 bases from V and 5 bases from J, with 9 bases between. This CDR3 is built from 12 residues. CDR3 bases: TGTGCTAGTGGTATCCAGGGAACTGAAGCTTTCTTT. As protein: CASGIQGTEAFF.

This clonotype was counted at least ten times. The genes are TRBV29-1 and TRBJ2-2; D call uncertain. Per the germline V gene, CDR1 is SQVTM and CDR2 is ANQGSEA. The V end lost 8 bases, the J end lost 1 base, and 8 bases lay between the germline ends. This CDR3 spans 12 amino acids. In DNA form, the CDR3 reads TGCAGCTCATTTAGGAACACCGGGGAGCTGTTTTTT. Protein sequence: CSSFRNTGELFF.

There are many counts of this clonotype. The chain couples TRBV9 to TRBJ2-1, with TRBD2 matching over 8 bases. J gave up 5 bases and V 0 bases, and 1 base lay outside the gene matches. CDR1 is SGDLS and CDR2 is YYNGEE in the germline V gene. This CDR3 comprises 14 residues. The CDR3 spells CASSVAGGHNEQFF. CDR3 coding DNA: TGTGCCAGCAGCGTAGCGGGGGGGCACAATGAGCAGTTCTTC.

This clonotype has a count of ten or more. This chain joins TRBV4-2 and TRBJ1-5; D remains unclear. Trimming stripped 0 bases from V and 1 base from J, with 10 bases between. The CDR3 has 16 amino acids. Germline CDR1 is LGHNA and CDR2 is YNFKEQ. The CDR3 spells CASSQDKAGSNQPQHF. The CDR3 nucleotides are TGTGCCAGCAGCCAAGATAAGGCGGGCAGCAATCAGCCCCAGCATTTT.